A single sample is the source of the 2 T cell receptor beta chains below, sequenced in a study of graft-versus-host responses after intestinal transplantation. No antigen has been assigned to these receptors. The repertoire was sequenced with immunoSEQ multiplex PCR; TCRdb's copy has only in-frame clones and lacks some. The sample yields fewer than 85,000 clones, roughly 90% seen once. The sample in question was unstimulated CD8+ T cells sorted from spleen or lymph node cells, obtained before intestinal transplant. All receptors derive from a human donor who received an intestinal transplant.

The genes are TRBV6-1 and TRBJ2-1, with TRBD2 identical over 8 bases. CDR1 and CDR2 from the germline V gene are MNHNS and SASEGT. V shed 4 bases and J 10 bases; nucleotides not matched to a gene: 9. The CDR3 contains 14 residues. CDR3 nucleotides: TGTGCCAGCAGTGCGCAGGTCGCGGGGGGAGAGCAGTTCTTC. Its translation: CASSAQVAGGEQFF.

This rearrangement joins TRBV30 to TRBJ2-7, with TRBD1 matching 7 bases. CDR3 length: 15 amino acids. Unmatched junction bases numbered 6, after V lost 1 base and J lost 0 bases. Germline CDR1 reads GTSNPN; CDR2 reads SVGIG (reference sequence). The CDR3, as DNA: TGTGCCTGGAGTGACAGGGGTGAGAGCTCCTACGAGCAGTACTTC. Amino acid sequence: CAWSDRGESSYEQYF.